This paragraph covers one T cell receptor beta chain sequence. Time point meaning: newly diagnosed GD, antithyroid drugs for less than 3 months. Construction of the TCR library relied on RNA isolated from PBMCs. Between the trimmed V and J ends, which lost 5 bases and 0 bases, there was a span of 6 bases. The CDR3 consists of 12 residues. Germline CDR1 is SGHTS and CDR2 is YDEGEE. This sample was taken from a study of regulatory T cells in long-lasting Graves disease. For TCR beta, libraries came from iRepertoire HTBI primers and Arm-PCR of CDR3 regions. TCRdb used MiXCR to reprocess the multiplex PCR reads, holding one entry per CDR3 protein. The table lists 620,000 or so distinct CDR3 sequences, around 17% of them singletons. These sequences were also reported in another study, on T cells in Graves' hyperthyroidism and ophthalmopathy.

Sequenced here: peripheral blood mononuclear cells (PBMCs), sampled at new diagnosis, from a patient treated with antithyroid drugs. This rearrangement joins TRBV5-8 to TRBJ2-7, with unresolved D. The TCR was taken from a woman aged 25 to 39 with Graves disease. CDR3 sequence reads: CASRENSYEQYF. Written as DNA, the CDR3 is TGTGCCAGCAGGGAGAACTCCTACGAGCAGTACTTC.